Listed below are T cell receptor beta chains from one sample, sequenced in a study of T-cell memory formation after mild COVID-19. Via MiXCR, TCRdb re-called the 5' RACE reads, giving one row per CDR3 protein. The repertoire holds roughly 190,000 distinct CDR3 sequences, with about 18% as singletons. The source material was PBMCs or a T cell subset sorted from them (not recorded which). Receptor source: an adult woman who had mild COVID-19 (a few samples of this study predate the infection). Cell type and time point are not known. Each CDR3 is given with its conserved first and last residue. A D gene is named only where the DNA matches it firmly. Not all rows give a size; the values are once, few, many and, for expanded clones, a class.

few,TRBJ2-3,-,TRBV11-2,CASSLVSDTQYF,TGTGCCAGCAGCTTAGTCTCAGATACGCAGTATTTT
-,TRBJ2-5,TRBD2,TRBV3-1,CASGGVGRVPKETQYF,TGTGCCAGCGGGGGGGTTGGCAGGGTCCCTAAAGAGACCCAGTACTTC
-,TRBJ1-1,-,TRBV3-1,CASSQGLMNTEAFF,TGTGCCAGCAGCCAAGGGCTGATGAACACTGAAGCTTTCTTT
few,TRBJ2-5,TRBD1,TRBV7-2,CASSDGGQGTQYF,TGTGCCAGCAGCGATGGGGGACAGGGGACCCAGTACTTC
-,TRBJ1-1,-,TRBV27,CASSMTKNTEAFF,TGTGCCAGCAGTATGACTAAGAACACTGAAGCTTTCTTT
once,TRBJ1-2,-,TRBV27,CASSSQQGSYGYTF,TGTGCCAGCAGTTCCCAACAGGGAAGCTATGGCTACACCTTC
few,TRBJ2-3,-,TRBV5-5,CASNSDSGGPTDTQYF,TGTGCCAGCAACTCCGATAGTGGCGGGCCCACAGATACGCAGTATTTT
-,TRBJ2-5,TRBD2,TRBV20-1,CSAREWTSGYQETQYF,TGCAGTGCTAGAGAATGGACTAGCGGGTACCAAGAGACCCAGTACTTC
few,TRBJ2-5,TRBD2,TRBV12-3/TRBV12-4,CASSLLAGGGETQYF,TGTGCCAGCAGTTTACTAGCGGGGGGGGGAGAGACCCAGTACTTC
-,TRBJ1-5,-,TRBV5-1,CASSLWGDQPQHF,TGCGCCAGCAGCTTGTGGGGGGATCAGCCCCAGCATTTT
-,TRBJ1-5,-,TRBV5-1,CASSLDGSDQPQHF,TGCGCCAGCAGCCTGGACGGGAGTGATCAGCCCCAGCATTTT
few,TRBJ2-3,-,TRBV20-1,CSAWLSTDTQYF,TGCAGTGCCTGGCTTAGCACAGATACGCAGTATTTT
few,TRBJ2-3,-,TRBV24-1,CATSATGQPTDTQYF,TGTGCCACCAGTGCTACAGGCCAACCCACAGATACGCAGTATTTT
-,TRBJ1-1,-,TRBV10-3,CAISESAGRAFF,TGTGCCATCAGTGAGTCGGCTGGAAGGGCTTTCTTT
-,TRBJ2-2,TRBD2,TRBV19,CASRSLAGASNTGELFF,TGTGCCAGTAGGTCACTAGCGGGGGCTTCGAACACCGGGGAGCTGTTTTTT
-,TRBJ2-2,-,TRBV7-3,CASSLIPKGYTGELFF,TGTGCCAGCAGCTTAATCCCGAAGGGCTACACCGGGGAGCTGTTTTTT
few,TRBJ2-7,-,TRBV28,CASSPLPGTDSYEQYF,TGTGCCAGCAGTCCCCTCCCCGGGACGGATTCCTACGAGCAGTACTTC
-,TRBJ2-1,TRBD2,TRBV19,CASTQGAGASNEQFF,TGTGCCAGTACCCAAGGAGCGGGAGCCTCCAATGAGCAGTTCTTC
few,TRBJ2-7,-,TRBV18,CASSLRTQGTDEQYF,TGTGCCAGCTCACTCAGAACGCAAGGAACAGACGAGCAGTACTTC
-,TRBJ2-1,TRBD1,TRBV7-7,CASSPGQGPYNEQFF,TGTGCTAGCAGCCCGGGACAGGGTCCCTACAATGAGCAGTTCTTC
many,TRBJ2-2,-,TRBV4-3,CASSQEGYSTGELFF,TGCGCCAGCAGCCAAGAGGGGTACAGCACCGGGGAGCTGTTTTTT
few,TRBJ2-7,-,TRBV5-6,CASSSYKEQYF,TGTGCCAGCAGCTCATATAAAGAGCAGTACTTC
few,TRBJ2-4,-,TRBV20-1,CSAREAGAEYF,TGCAGTGCTAGAGAAGCAGGGGCTGAGTACTTC
-,TRBJ2-7,TRBD1,TRBV19,CASKPTGTGNEQYF,TGTGCCAGTAAACCCACCGGGACAGGGAACGAGCAGTACTTC
few,TRBJ2-1,TRBD2,TRBV12-3/TRBV12-4,CASSLRRTSGSSRIDEQFF,TGTGCCAGCAGTCTAAGGAGGACTAGCGGGAGCTCACGAATCGATGAGCAGTTCTTC
-,TRBJ1-6,-,TRBV7-2,CASRMATGWYNSPLHF,TGTGCCAGCAGGATGGCGACAGGATGGTATAATTCACCCCTCCACTTT
few,TRBJ2-1,TRBD2,TRBV7-6,CASSQRTSGIRSDEQFF,TGTGCCAGCAGCCAACGAACTAGCGGGATTAGGTCTGATGAGCAGTTCTTC
-,TRBJ2-2,-,TRBV9,CASSPPSDTGELFF,TGTGCCAGCAGCCCCCCTAGTGACACCGGGGAGCTGTTTTTT
-,TRBJ1-1,-,TRBV12-3/TRBV12-4,CASSNTGNTEAFF,TGTGCCAGCAGTAATACGGGGAACACTGAAGCTTTCTTT